Below, 9 T cell receptor beta chains from the same sample are listed, as sequenced in a study of cytomegalovirus exposure and HLA in healthy donors. PCR amplification relied on 60 Vbeta primers (plus 13 Jbeta primers). The method was immunoSEQ multiplex PCR; TCRdb's version includes in-frame clones alone and lacks a portion of them. The sample contains some 190,000 clones, 70% to 85% of which appear only once. Sequencing was done on a sample of PBMCs. Receptors originate from a middle-aged man in good health and CMV-seropositive.

The rearrangement joins TRBV7-3 to TRBJ2-2; a weak D match, TRBD2 (6 bases). CDR3 length: 14 residues. V lost 5 bases to trimming and J lost 5 bases, with 12 bases between them. CDR1 is SGHTA, CDR2 FQGTGA, per germline. Written as DNA, the CDR3 is TGTGCCAGCAGCCTCGGGGGTGGGACCGGGGAGCTGTTTTTT. Encoded protein: CASSLGGGTGELFF. Drawing the rest from reference TRBV7-3 and TRBJ2-2, the complete variable domain is GAGVSQTPSNKVTEKGKYVELRCDPISGHTALYWYRQSLGQGPEFLIYFQGTGAADDSGLPNDRFFAVRPEGSVSTLKIQRTERGDSAVYLCASSLGGGTGELFFGEGSRLTVL.

The chain is built from TRBV2 and TRBJ2-4; 9 bases agree with TRBD1. The junction had 7 bases not matched to a gene; V was cut back by 6 bases and J by 4 bases. CDR3 length: 15 residues. Germline-derived CDR1 and CDR2 are SNHLY and FYNNEI. DNA of the CDR3: TGTGCCAGCAGACGCGGACAGGGGATTAAAAACATTCAGTACTTC. Its protein product is CASRRGQGIKNIQYF.

CDR3 sequence: CASRADQETQYF. For the CDR3, the DNA is TGCGCCAGCAGGGCAGACCAAGAGACCCAGTACTTC. The chain employs TRBV5-1 and TRBJ2-5; D is ambiguous. This CDR3 spans 12 amino acids. V shed 5 bases and J shed 0 bases, with 5 bases lying between them. Germline V gene sequence: CDR1 SGHRS, CDR2 YFSETQ.

This chain joins TRBV28 and TRBJ2-1; D uncertain. Trimming shortened V by 1 base and J by 6 bases, and 4 bases separated the two germline ends. From germline, CDR1 is MDHEN and CDR2 SYDVKM. The CDR3 covers 12 residues. The CDR3 DNA is TGTGCCAGCAGTTTATCGTCCAATGAGCAGTTCTTC. Translated: CASSLSSNEQFF. Full variable domain (remainder filled in from reference TRBV28 and TRBJ2-1): DVKVTQSSRYLVKRTGEKVFLECVQDMDHENMFWYRQDPGLGLRLIYFSYDVKMKEKGDIPEGYSVSREKKERFSLILESASTNQTSMYLCASSLSSNEQFFGPGTRLTVL.

This clone was observed a single time. The chain joins TRBV29-1 to TRBJ2-3; unclear D gene. From germline, CDR1 is SQVTM and CDR2 ANQGSEA. This CDR3 has 10 residues. The V and J ends lost 4 bases and 5 bases respectively, with 4 bases between them. The CDR3 sequence is CSVAGDTQYF. The CDR3 DNA is TGCAGCGTTGCAGGAGATACGCAGTATTTT.

The chain has TRBV5-4 and TRBJ2-5, with 8 bases matching TRBD2. The J segment lost 4 bases and the V segment lost 0 bases, leaving 5 bases of the junction unmatched. The CDR3 contains 15 residues. Germline values: CDR1 SGHNT, CDR2 YYREEE (reference sequence). The CDR3 loop is CASSLAGGAGETQYF. The CDR3 nucleotides are TGTGCCAGCAGCTTGGCGGGGGGGGCCGGAGAGACCCAGTACTTC.

This chain connects TRBV5-1 to TRBJ1-2, with 7 bases that match TRBD1. Germline lookup yields CDR1 SGHRS and CDR2 YFSETQ. The J segment lost 4 bases and the V segment lost 0 bases, leaving 3 bases of the junction unmatched. The CDR3 runs to 14 residues. The CDR3 loop reads CASSLAKGAYGYTF. The DNA of the CDR3 is TGCGCCAGCAGCTTGGCCAAGGGGGCCTATGGCTACACCTTC.

This chain uses TRBV29-1 with TRBJ1-2, with D perhaps TRBD1 (5 bases). Between the trimmed V and J ends, which lost 6 bases and 8 bases, there was a span of 22 bases. Germline CDR1 and CDR2: SQVTM and ANQGSEA. This CDR3 comprises 14 residues. CDR3 bases: TGCAGCGTCCCAACCCCTGACAGCTATGGAGGCTACACCTTC. This codes for CSVPTPDSYGGYTF.

V and J are TRBV23-1 and TRBJ2-5; D perhaps matches TRBD1 (5 bases). TRBV23-1 is designated an ORF whose function remains uncertain. The length of the CDR3 is 16 residues. V was clipped by 2 bases and J by 4 bases, with 17 bases between them. The CDR3 reads CASSQVDTHGGETQYF. DNA for the CDR3: TGCGCCAGCAGTCAAGTGGACACGCACGGCGGAGAGACCCAGTACTTC.